This TCR beta chain was retrieved from a study of CD4 T cells in relation to SARS-CoV-2 and coronaviruses. Study as a whole: ViraFEST: roughly ten-day antigen culture of PBMCs, then TCR beta CDR3 sequencing.

Before the COVID-19 pandemic, during about 2011-2019, CD4+ T cells were taken from unexposed donors. The cells were cultured for approximately 10 days before CD4+ T cells were isolated. Each well had a few million PBMCs in approximately 5.2% human AB serum with IL-2. The method was immunoSEQ multiplex PCR; TCRdb's version includes in-frame clones alone and lacks a portion of them. The data contain about 21,000 clones, about 70% of them singletons. Study-level points and caveats: Each donor contributed either pre-pandemic or post-infection samples, not both.

On this clone itself: Antigen specificity is unknown.

The TCR was taken from a human donor in good health. Specimen: CD4+ T cells from PBMCs, cultured in vitro.

The CDR3 sequence is CSASRGGRVRGGEQFF. The CDR3 DNA reads TGCAGTGCTAGTCGTGGCGGGAGGGTCAGGGGTGGTGAGCAGTTCTTC. This chain uses TRBV20-1 with TRBJ2-1; 9 positions match TRBD2. Germline V gene lookup returns CDR1 DFQATT and CDR2 SNEGSKA (reference sequence). This CDR3 has 16 amino acids. V was clipped by 3 bases and J by 9 bases; unmatched bases: 15.